The 8 T cell receptor beta chains below come from one sample, sequenced in a study of OX40 agonist ivuxolimab in advanced cancers. The method was the immunoSEQ multiplex PCR assay. Held by TCRdb, this immuneACCESS table contains in-frame sequences only and omits some clones. Under half of the omission traces to an unresolved V gene where checked; the cause of the rest is unknown. Across this sample there are about 41,000 clones, with just under 85% seen only once. The top ten hold roughly 40% of the sample. The sequences come from CD4+ or CD8+ T cells sorted from blood, collected in a trial of the OX40 agonist ivuxolimab. The receptors stem from an adult with an advanced solid tumor such as melanoma, head and neck, liver or kidney cancer.

The rearrangement uses TRBV19 and TRBJ2-5; tentative D call: TRBD1 (6 bases). Trimming shortened V by 10 bases and J by 0 bases, and 12 bases separated the two germline ends. The germline V gene has CDR1 LNHDA and CDR2 SQIVND (reference sequence). This CDR3 is built from 13 residues. CDR3 in amino acids: CATRTAYQETQYF. The CDR3 DNA follows: TGTGCCACCAGGACAGCCTACCAAGAGACCCAGTACTTC. Together with reference TRBV19 and TRBJ2-5, the CDR3 gives the full variable domain: DGGITQSPKYLFRKEGQNVTLSCEQNLNHDAMYWYRQDPGQGLRLIYYSQIVNDFQKGDIAEGYSVSREKKESFPLTVTSAQKNPTAFYLCATRTAYQETQYFGPGTRLLVL.

The table lists this clone with a count of one. The CDR3 sequence is CASSVRLAGGSYNEQFF. The CDR3 DNA is TGTGCCAGCAGTGTCCGACTAGCGGGAGGCTCCTACAATGAGCAGTTCTTC. V gene TRBV6-4 combines with J gene TRBJ2-1; 13 bases map to TRBD2. The V gene's germline CDR1 is MRHNA and CDR2 SNTAGT. J gave up 0 bases and V 4 bases, and 3 bases lay outside the gene matches. CDR3 length: 17 residues.

The V call is TRBV30, the J call TRBJ2-1, with D hard to call. CDR1 GTSNPN and CDR2 SVGIG come from the germline V gene (reference sequence). The V end was cut by 1 base, the J end by 0 bases, with 7 bases between. The CDR3 sequence is 14 residues long. CDR3 nucleotide sequence: TGTGCCTGGAGTGAGGCGGTCTCCTACAATGAGCAGTTCTTC. Its translation: CAWSEAVSYNEQFF.

In its sample, this clone was seen a few times. The gene calls are TRBV27 and TRBJ1-1; possibly TRBD1 for D (5 bases). The length of the CDR3 is 14 residues. V lost 7 bases to trimming and J lost 1 base, with 13 bases between them. CDR1 MNHEY and CDR2 SMNVEV come from the germline V gene (reference sequence). CDR3 in DNA: TGTGCCAGCATCCAGGGAGGTAAGAACACTGAAGCTTTCTTT. It encodes CASIQGGKNTEAFF.

The chain employs TRBV4-1 and TRBJ1-5, with D perhaps matching TRBD1 (5 bases). This CDR3 has 15 residues. Trimming pared 4 bases from V and 7 bases from J, leaving 17 bases between. CDR1 MGHRA and CDR2 YSYEKL come from the germline V gene. The CDR3 loop is CASSRGDSGGQPQHF. CDR3 bases: TGCGCCAGCAGCCGCGGGGACTCCGGGGGGCAGCCCCAGCATTTT.

This clone was counted a single time. This chain connects TRBV2 to TRBJ1-4; 9 bases are shared with TRBD1. The CDR3 has 14 residues. Germline CDR1 SNHLY, CDR2 FYNNEI. Germline trimming cut 5 bases from V and 4 bases from J; bases unmatched to any gene: 2. The CDR3 bases are TGTGCCAGCAGTAACAGGGGGCGTAATGAAAAACTGTTTTTT. Encoded protein: CASSNRGRNEKLFF.

This clone has a handful of counts. The V and J genes are TRBV25-1 and TRBJ1-6, with D possibly TRBD1 on 5 matching bases. V gave up 1 base and J gave up 7 bases, with 14 bases separating them. Per the germline V gene, CDR1 is MGHDK and CDR2 is SYGVNS. The CDR3 extends over 16 amino acids. This CDR3 is CASSESKGRGNSPLHF. The CDR3 DNA follows: TGTGCCAGCAGTGAATCTAAGGGGAGGGGAAATTCACCCCTCCACTTT.

V usage is TRBV9 and J usage is TRBJ1-3, with no clear D. This CDR3 comprises 15 residues. Trimming removed 3 bases at V and 0 bases at J, with 10 bases between. Germline CDR1 reads SGDLS; CDR2 reads YYNGEE. CDR3 DNA sequence: TGTGCCAGCAGCGCACAAAAGAGCTCTGGAAACACCATATATTTT. This gives the protein CASSAQKSSGNTIYF.